This TCR beta chain was recorded in a study of blood T cell repertoires in COVID-19. The wider study: The United States, Italy and Spain supplied acute and convalescent COVID-19 samples.

Germline V lookup: CDR1 SEHNR, CDR2 FQNEAQ (reference sequence). The CDR3 length is 15 residues. V gave up 8 bases and J gave up 3 bases; unmatched junction bases: 9. Recruits, aged about 18 to 95 years, lived in approximately 26 US areas. Profiled with immunoSEQ multiplex PCR; TCRdb holds only in-frame clones, not every one. The repertoire holds about 160,000 clones, with roughly 90% as singletons. This clone is a singleton in its sample. The chain links TRBV7-9 to TRBJ1-1; 10 nucleotides agree with TRBD1. The clonotype originates from a woman in her 50s who had recovered from COVID-19. Sequenced material: PBMCs or T cells enriched from blood (not recorded which). The CDR3 loop is CASQGAGTGDTEAFF. The CDR3 nucleotides are TGTGCCAGCCAAGGTGCCGGGACAGGGGACACTGAAGCTTTCTTT.